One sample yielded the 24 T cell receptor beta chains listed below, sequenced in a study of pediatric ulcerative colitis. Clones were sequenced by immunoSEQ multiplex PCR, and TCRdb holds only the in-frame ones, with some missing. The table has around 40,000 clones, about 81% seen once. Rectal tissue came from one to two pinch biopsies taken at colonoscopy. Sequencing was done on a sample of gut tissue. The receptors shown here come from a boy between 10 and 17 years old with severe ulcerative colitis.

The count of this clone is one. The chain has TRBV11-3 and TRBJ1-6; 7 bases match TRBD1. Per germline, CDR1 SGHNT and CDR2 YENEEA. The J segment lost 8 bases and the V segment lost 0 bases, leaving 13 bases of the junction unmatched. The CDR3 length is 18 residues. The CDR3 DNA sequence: TGTGCCAGCAGCTTAGATTGCTTGGGACAGTCCCCCCATTCACCCCTCCACTTT. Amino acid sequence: CASSLDCLGQSPHSPLHF.

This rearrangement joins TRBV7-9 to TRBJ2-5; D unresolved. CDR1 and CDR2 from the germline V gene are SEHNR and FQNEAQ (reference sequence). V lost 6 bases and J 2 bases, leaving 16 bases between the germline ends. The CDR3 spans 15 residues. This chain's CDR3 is CASRYGRNPQETQYF. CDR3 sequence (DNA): TGTGCCAGCAGATACGGACGGAACCCGCAAGAGACCCAGTACTTC.

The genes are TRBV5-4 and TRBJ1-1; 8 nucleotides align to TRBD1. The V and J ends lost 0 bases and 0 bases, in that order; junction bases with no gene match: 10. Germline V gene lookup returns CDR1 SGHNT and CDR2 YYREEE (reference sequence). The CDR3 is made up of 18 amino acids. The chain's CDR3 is CASSLVFWQGALNTEAFF. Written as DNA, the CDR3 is TGTGCCAGCAGCTTGGTCTTCTGGCAGGGGGCGCTGAACACTGAAGCTTTCTTT.

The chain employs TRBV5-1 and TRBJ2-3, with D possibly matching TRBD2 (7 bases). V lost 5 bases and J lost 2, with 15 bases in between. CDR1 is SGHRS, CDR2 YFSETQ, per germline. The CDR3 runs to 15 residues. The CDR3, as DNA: TGCGCCAGCAGTAGTGGGGGGGCCGCCACAGATACGCAGTATTTT. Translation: CASSSGGAATDTQYF.

CDR3 DNA sequence: TGTGCCAGCAGCCCGAACGCGAGGATTGAAGCTTTCTTT. Amino acid sequence: CASSPNARIEAFF. The chain couples TRBV7-9 to TRBJ1-1; D unresolved. The V end was cut by 5 bases, the J end by 7 bases, with 14 bases between. Per germline, CDR1 SEHNR and CDR2 FQNEAQ (reference sequence). The CDR3 consists of 13 residues.

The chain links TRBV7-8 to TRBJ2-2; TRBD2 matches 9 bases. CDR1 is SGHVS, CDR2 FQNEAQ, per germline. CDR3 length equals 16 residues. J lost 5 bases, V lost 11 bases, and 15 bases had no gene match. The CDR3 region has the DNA TGTGCCGTCCCAAAAGGGGGACTAGCAGGGACCGGGGAGCTGTTTTTT. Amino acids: CAVPKGGLAGTGELFF.

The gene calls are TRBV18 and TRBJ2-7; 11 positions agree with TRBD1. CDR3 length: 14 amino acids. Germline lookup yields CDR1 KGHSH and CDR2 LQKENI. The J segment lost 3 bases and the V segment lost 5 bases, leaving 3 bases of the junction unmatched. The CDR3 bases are TGTGCCAGCTCAGGGGACAGGGGGGGCTACGAGCAGTACTTC. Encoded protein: CASSGDRGGYEQYF.

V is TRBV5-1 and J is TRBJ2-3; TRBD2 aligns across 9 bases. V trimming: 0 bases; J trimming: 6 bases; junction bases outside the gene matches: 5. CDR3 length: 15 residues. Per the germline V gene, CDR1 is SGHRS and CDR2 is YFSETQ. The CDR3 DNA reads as TGCGCCAGCAGCTTGGGCGGGGGGGCCATGGATACGCAGTATTTT. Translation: CASSLGGGAMDTQYF.

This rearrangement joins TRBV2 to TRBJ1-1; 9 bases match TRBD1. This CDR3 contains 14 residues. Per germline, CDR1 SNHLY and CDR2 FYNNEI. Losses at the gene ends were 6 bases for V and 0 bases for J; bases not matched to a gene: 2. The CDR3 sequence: CASRGDRVNTEAFF. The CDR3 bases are TGTGCCAGCAGGGGGGACAGGGTGAACACTGAAGCTTTCTTT.

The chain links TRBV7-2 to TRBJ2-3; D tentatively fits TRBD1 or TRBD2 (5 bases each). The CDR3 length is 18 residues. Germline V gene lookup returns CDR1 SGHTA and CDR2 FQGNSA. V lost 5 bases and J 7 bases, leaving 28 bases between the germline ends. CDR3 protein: CASSGNPWGNQLRNTQYF. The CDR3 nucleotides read TGTGCCAGCAGCGGAAATCCGTGGGGGAACCAATTAAGGAATACGCAGTATTTT.

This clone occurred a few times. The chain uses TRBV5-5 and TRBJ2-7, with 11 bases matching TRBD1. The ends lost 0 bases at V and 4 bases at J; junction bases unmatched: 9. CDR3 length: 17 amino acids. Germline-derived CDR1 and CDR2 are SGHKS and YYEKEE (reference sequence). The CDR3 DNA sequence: TGTGCCAGCAGCTTGGCATGGACAGGGGGCGCGGATTACGAGCAGTACTTC. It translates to CASSLAWTGGADYEQYF.

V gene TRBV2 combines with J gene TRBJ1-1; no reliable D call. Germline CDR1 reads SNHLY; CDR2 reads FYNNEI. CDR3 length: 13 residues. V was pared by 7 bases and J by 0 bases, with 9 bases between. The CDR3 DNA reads TGTGCCAGCAACACCGCACTGAACACTGAAGCTTTCTTT. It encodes CASNTALNTEAFF.

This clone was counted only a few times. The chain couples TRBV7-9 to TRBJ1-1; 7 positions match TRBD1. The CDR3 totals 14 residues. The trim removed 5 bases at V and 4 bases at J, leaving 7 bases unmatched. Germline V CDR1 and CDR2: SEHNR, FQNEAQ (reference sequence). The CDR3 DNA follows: TGTGCCAGCAGCGGACAGGCAAAAGGCACTGAAGCTTTCTTT. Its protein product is CASSGQAKGTEAFF.

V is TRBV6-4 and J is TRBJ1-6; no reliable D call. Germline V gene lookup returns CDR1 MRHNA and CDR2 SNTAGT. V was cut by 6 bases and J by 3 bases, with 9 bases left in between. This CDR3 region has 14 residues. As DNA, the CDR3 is TGTGCCAGCAGGGAGGCTGACTATAATTCACCCCTCCACTTT. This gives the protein CASREADYNSPLHF.

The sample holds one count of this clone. Here the CDR3 reads CASSEYRGAEAFF. CDR3 nucleotides: TGTGCCAGCAGTGAATACAGGGGCGCTGAAGCTTTCTTT. The chain carries TRBV6-1 and TRBJ1-1; the match to TRBD1 covers 7 bases. CDR3 length equals 13 residues. Germline V gives CDR1 MNHNS, CDR2 SASEGT. The V and J ends lost 2 bases and 6 bases, in that order; junction bases with no gene match: 3.

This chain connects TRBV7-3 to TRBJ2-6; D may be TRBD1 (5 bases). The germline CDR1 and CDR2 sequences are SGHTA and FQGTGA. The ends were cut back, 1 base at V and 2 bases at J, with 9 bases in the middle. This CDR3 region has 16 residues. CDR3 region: CASSLMGPAGANVLTF. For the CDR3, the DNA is TGTGCCAGCAGCTTAATGGGGCCAGCTGGGGCCAACGTCCTGACTTTC.

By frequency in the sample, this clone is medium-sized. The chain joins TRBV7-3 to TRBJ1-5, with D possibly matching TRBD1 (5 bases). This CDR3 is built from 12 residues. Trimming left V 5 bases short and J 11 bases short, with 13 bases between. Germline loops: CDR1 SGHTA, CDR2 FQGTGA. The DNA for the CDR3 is TGTGCCAGCAGCCGCCGGGGCACGGCCCAGCATTTT. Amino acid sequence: CASSRRGTAQHF.

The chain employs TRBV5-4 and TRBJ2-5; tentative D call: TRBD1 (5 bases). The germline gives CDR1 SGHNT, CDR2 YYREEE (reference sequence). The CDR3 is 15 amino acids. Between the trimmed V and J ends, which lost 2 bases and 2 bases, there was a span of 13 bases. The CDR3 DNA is TGTGCCAGCAGCTTTGTTTCGACAGCTCAAGAGACCCAGTACTTC. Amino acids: CASSFVSTAQETQYF.

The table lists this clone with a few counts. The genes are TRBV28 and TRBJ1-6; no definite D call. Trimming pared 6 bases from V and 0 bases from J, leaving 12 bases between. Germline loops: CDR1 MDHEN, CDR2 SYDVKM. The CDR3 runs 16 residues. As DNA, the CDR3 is TGTGCCAGCAGGTTTGGCGGAAGCTCCTATAATTCACCCCTCCACTTT. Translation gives CASRFGGSSYNSPLHF.

The CDR3 bases are TGTGCCAGCAGCTTGAGAGAGGAGTGGGGGGGCCTTCCCTTCCTGTTTTTT. It specifies CASSLREEWGGLPFLFF. The V call is TRBV5-6, the J call TRBJ2-2; TRBD2 is a possible D gene (7 bases). V was shortened by 1 base and J by 14 bases, with 27 bases between the two germline ends. In germline, CDR1 is SGHDT, CDR2 YYEEEE. The CDR3 is 17 amino acids. The whole variable domain, remainder taken from reference TRBV5-6 and TRBJ2-2, is DAGVTQSPTHLIKTRGQQVTLRCSPKSGHDTVSWYQQALGQGPQFIFQYYEEEERQRGNFPDRFSGHQFPNYSSELNVNALLLGDSALYLCASSLREEWGGLPFLFFGEGSRLTVL.

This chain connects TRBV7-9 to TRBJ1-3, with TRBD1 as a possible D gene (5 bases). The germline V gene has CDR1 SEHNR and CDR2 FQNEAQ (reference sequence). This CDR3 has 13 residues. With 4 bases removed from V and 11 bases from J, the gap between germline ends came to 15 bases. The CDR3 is CASSSGPRGSIYF. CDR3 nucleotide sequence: TGTGCCAGCAGCTCAGGGCCCCGTGGCTCCATATATTTT.

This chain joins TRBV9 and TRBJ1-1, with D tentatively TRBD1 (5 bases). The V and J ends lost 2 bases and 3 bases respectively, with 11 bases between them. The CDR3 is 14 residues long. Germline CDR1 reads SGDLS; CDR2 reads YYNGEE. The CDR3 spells CASSVGGRDTEAFF. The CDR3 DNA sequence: TGTGCCAGCAGCGTGGGGGGTAGAGACACTGAAGCTTTCTTT.

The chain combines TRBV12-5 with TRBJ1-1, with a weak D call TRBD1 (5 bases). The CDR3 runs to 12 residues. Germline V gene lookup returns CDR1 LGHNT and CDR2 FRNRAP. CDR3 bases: TGTGTTGACAGCCTATGGAACACTGAAGCTTTCTTT. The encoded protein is CVDSLWNTEAFF.

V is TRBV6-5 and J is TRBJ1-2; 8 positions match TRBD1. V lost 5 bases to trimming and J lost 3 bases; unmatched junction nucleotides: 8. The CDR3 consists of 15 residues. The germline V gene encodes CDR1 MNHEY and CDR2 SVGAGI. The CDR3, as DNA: TGTGCCAGCAGTCCCCGGACAGGGCGAGACTATGGCTACACCTTC. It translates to CASSPRTGRDYGYTF.